The clone carrying this TCR beta chain was detected only once. Its antigen is not known. This sample stems from a study of T cells in Graves' hyperthyroidism and ophthalmopathy. Overall study: Peripheral blood was obtained at initial diagnosis, preceding any treatment. The study's findings and limits: For ophthalmopathy, model prediction preceded onset by a median about 6.2 months.

RNA transcripts gave rise to amplified TCR beta CDR3 regions. The study used the HTBI primer set for a first-round RT-PCR of the TCR CDR3. TCRdb called the multiplex PCR reads again in MiXCR, with one record for every CDR3 protein. This table holds about 840,000 distinct CDR3 sequences, about two fifths found once. The sample consisted of blood. The TCR comes from a man aged 18 to 29 with Graves' hyperthyroidism.

The CDR3 spells CASSHPGQLSTEAFF. DNA for the CDR3: TGCGCCAGCAGCCACCCGGGACAATTGAGCACTGAAGCTTTCTTT. The chain couples TRBV5-1 to TRBJ1-1; possibly TRBD1 for D (6 bases). CDR1 is SGHRS and CDR2 is YFSETQ in the germline V gene. The CDR3 loop spans 15 amino acids. Deletions cut 4 bases from V and 4 bases from J, with 17 bases between. The complete variable domain, with remaining parts taken from reference TRBV5-1 and TRBJ1-1, reads KAGVTQTPRYLIKTRGQQVTLSCSPISGHRSVSWYQQTPGQGLQFLFEYFSETQRNKGNFPGRFSGRQFSNSRSEMNVSTLELGDSALYLCASSHPGQLSTEAFFGQGTRLTVV.